The source of this TCR beta chain is a study of OX40 agonist ivuxolimab in advanced cancers. Overall study results and limits: Averaged across samples, CD8+ T cells carried more expanded clones than CD4+ did.

Clones were sequenced by immunoSEQ multiplex PCR, and TCRdb holds only the in-frame ones, with some missing. The data hold about 100,000 clones, with about 89% observed a single time. The V and J ends lost 4 bases and 1 base, in that order; junction bases with no gene match: 2. Germline V gene data show CDR1 as MNHEY and CDR2 as SMNVEV (reference sequence). The CDR3 loop spans 16 amino acids. This clone was seen a single time. Its specificity is unknown. Source: CD4+ or CD8+ T cells sorted from blood, taken in a trial of the OX40 agonist ivuxolimab. The TCR sequence derives from an adult with an advanced solid tumor such as melanoma, head and neck, liver or kidney cancer. The genes are TRBV27 and TRBJ2-2, with TRBD1 identical over 11 bases. In DNA, the CDR3 is TGTGCCAGCAGTTGGGGGACAGGGGGGAACACCGGGGAGCTGTTTTTT. Protein: CASSWGTGGNTGELFF.